This T cell receptor beta chain was sequenced in a study of vaccination and CD4 T cells after COVID-19. The Oncomine TCR Beta short-read assay was applied to DNA of cultured CD4+ T cells. TCRdb itself ran the PCR reads through MiXCR, one entry per CDR3 protein. Altogether 14,000 or so distinct CDR3 sequences are present, 50% to 65% being singletons, with the ten largest covering under 11%. With respect to this clonotype: The antigen is undetermined.

The treatment was: roughly ten-day PBMC culture with coronavirus spike peptide pools or control peptides (ViraFEST assay). US Alpha, Beta and Delta variants postdated the positive PCR dates, which ran from March to December 2020. Following a culture period (around nine days), negative selection was used to isolate CD4+ T cells. Trimming removed 4 bases from V and 5 bases from J; junction bases left unmatched: 10. Germline CDR1 reads ENHRY; CDR2 reads SYGVKD. The CDR3 runs to 15 residues. The receptor comes from a human donor who had recovered from COVID-19. V is TRBV10-3 and J is TRBJ2-7; 8 bases are a match to TRBD2. Sequencing was performed on CD4+ T cells from blood, cultured in vitro, taken before SARS-CoV-2 vaccination. The CDR3 sequence: CAISVLAGGPDEQYF. CDR3 bases: TGTGCCATCAGTGTCCTTGCGGGGGGCCCCGACGAGCAGTACTTC.